This T cell receptor beta chain is drawn from a study of blood T cell repertoires in COVID-19. Study-level information: Donors in the United States, Italy and Spain gave samples during acute or convalescent COVID-19. PBMCs, B-cell-depleted T cells, or T cells provided the cDNA or gDNA that made up the material.

In the original workflow: Amplification from reference gene primers served as the basis for estimated nucleated cell counts. Here immunoSEQ multiplex PCR was the method, and the copy in TCRdb shows in-frame clones only, minus some. V and J calls and clone size are those listed in that table; D and trimming were worked out from the DNA. The sample yields 95,000 to 150,000 clones, about 80% seen once. This CDR3 has 13 amino acids. Germline CDR1 SGHRS, CDR2 YFSETQ. The V segment lost 4 bases and the J segment 6 bases; nucleotides outside the gene matches: 5. The sequenced sample consisted of peripheral blood. J is TRBJ1-2 and V is TRBV5-1; 8 positions agree with TRBD1. This sequence was found in a human donor in a cohort sampled during active COVID-19. CDR3 in DNA: TGCGCCAGCAGCCCCGGGACAGGCCATGGCTACACCTTC. Protein: CASSPGTGHGYTF.